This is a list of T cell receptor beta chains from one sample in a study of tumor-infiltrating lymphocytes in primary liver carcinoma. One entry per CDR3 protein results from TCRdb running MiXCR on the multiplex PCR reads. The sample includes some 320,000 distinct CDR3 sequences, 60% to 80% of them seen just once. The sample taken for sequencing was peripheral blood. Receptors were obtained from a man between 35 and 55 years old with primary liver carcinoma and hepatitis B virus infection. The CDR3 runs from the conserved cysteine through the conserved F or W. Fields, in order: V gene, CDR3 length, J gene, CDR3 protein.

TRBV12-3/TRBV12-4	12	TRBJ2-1	CASRSPGDEQFF
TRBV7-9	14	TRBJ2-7	CDSSEDGFIYEQYF
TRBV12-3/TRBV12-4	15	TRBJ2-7	CANSPARRGGNEQYF
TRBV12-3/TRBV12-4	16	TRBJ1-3	CVSSFRLMRSGSTIYF
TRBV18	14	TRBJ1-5	CASSPGQSNQPQHF
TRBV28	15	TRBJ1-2	CVSSPGHSSNYGYTF
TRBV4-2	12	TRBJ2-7	CASGLASSEQYF
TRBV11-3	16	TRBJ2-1	CASSLDPQSSYNERFF
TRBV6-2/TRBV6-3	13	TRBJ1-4	CASFQARWSKLFF
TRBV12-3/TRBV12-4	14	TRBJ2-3	CASGMARSTDTQYF
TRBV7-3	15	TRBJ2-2	CASSQGLSYTGELFF
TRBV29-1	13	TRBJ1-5	CSVGGTGDQPQHF
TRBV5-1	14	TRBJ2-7	CASGLSGPGYEQYF
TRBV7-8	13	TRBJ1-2	CASSWGGSKGYTF
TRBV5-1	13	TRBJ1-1	CASRQTGNTEAFF
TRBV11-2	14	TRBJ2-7	CVSSLLRDVYEQYF
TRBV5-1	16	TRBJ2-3	CASSLFALGETDTQYF
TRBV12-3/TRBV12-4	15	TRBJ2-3	CVSSLQQGGTDTQYF
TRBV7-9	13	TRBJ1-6	CASSTTENSPLHF
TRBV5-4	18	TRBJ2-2	CAIPHGKVLTGEAGELFF
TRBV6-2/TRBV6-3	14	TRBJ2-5	CASSYSLVAETQYF
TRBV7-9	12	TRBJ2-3	CASSSGQDAQYF
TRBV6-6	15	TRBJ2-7	CASSLDRSSSYEQCF
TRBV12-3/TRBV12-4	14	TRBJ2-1	CVSLITWNVNERFF
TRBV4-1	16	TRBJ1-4	CASSHRGEATNEILFF
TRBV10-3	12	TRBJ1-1	CAIGQSNREAFF
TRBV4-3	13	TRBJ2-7	CASLNRGGYEEYF
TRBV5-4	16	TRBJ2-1	CASSFGSLAVYNEQFF
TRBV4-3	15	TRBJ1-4	CASTQRTPTNEKLFF
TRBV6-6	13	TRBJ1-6	CASSTGDSSPLHF
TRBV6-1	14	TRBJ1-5	CASLRTVSNQAQHF
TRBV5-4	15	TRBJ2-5	CASSFRTQGRETQYF
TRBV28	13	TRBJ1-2	CASSLSQTYGYTF
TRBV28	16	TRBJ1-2	CASSSLGGGINYGYTF
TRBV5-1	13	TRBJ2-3	CASNLGMTDTQYF
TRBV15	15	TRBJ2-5	CATTKRDRGRETQYF
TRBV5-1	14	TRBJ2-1	CASSDGTVYNEQFF
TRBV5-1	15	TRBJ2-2	CASSLDLKRTGELFF
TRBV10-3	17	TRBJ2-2	CAISEGSGGTGTGELFF
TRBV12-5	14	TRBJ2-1	CASTQDRPYNEQFF
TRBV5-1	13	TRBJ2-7	CASSPGVDYEQYF
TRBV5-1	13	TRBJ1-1	CASSPTVGGEAFF
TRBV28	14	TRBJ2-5	CASILGTGQETQYF
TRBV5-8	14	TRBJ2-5	CASTIDGVQETQYF
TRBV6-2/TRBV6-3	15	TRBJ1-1	CASSRADSLNTEALF
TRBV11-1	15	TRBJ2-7	CASSFATPGGYEQYF
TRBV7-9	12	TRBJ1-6	CASQQGMGTLHF
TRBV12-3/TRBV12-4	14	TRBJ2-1	CASSLTGGANEQLF
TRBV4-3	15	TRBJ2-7	CASSPLAGQACEQYF
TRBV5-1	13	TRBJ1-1	CASSYREGTEAFF
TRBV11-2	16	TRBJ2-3	CASSLSGDWYMDTQYF
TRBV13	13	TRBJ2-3	CVSSPSYQDTQYF
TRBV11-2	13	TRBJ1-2	CASSLGDGLDYTF
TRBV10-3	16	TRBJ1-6	CTISANPGDHNSPLHF
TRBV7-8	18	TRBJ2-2	CTSSSGLAGYANTGELFF